The present entry profiles one T cell receptor beta chain with its context. A read error may produce the germline difference seen at one junction end. This entry comes from a study of cytomegalovirus exposure and HLA in healthy donors. A multiplex PCR was run with 60 Vbeta primers and 13 Jbeta primers. Data came from immunoSEQ multiplex PCR; TCRdb stores just in-frame clones and leaves some out. This sample has some 180,000 clones, with about four fifths found just once. Per germline, CDR1 SEHNR and CDR2 FQNEAQ (reference sequence). The CDR3 covers 15 residues. The genes are TRBV7-9 and TRBJ1-1; unclear D gene. This receptor was identified in a woman between 18 and 29 years old in good health and CMV-seronegative. The sample consisted of PBMCs. The CDR3 reads CSSSLILDGLTEAFF. DNA of the CDR3: TGTTCCAGCAGCTTAATTCTAGACGGTCTCACTGAAGCTTTCTTT.